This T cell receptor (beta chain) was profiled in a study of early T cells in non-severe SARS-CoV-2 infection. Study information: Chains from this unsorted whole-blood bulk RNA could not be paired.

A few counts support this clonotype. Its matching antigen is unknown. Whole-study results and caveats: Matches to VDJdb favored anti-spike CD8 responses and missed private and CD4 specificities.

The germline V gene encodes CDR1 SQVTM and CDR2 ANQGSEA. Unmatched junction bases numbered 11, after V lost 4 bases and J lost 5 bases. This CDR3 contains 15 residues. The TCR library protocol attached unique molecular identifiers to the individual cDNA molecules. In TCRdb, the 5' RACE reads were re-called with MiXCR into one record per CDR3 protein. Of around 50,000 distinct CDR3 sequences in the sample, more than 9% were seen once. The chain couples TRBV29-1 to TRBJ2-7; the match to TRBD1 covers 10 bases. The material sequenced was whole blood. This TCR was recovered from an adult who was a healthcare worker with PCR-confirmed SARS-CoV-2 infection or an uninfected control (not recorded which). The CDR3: CSVATRDRGSHEQYF. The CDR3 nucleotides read TGCAGCGTTGCAACCCGGGACAGGGGTTCCCACGAGCAGTACTTC.